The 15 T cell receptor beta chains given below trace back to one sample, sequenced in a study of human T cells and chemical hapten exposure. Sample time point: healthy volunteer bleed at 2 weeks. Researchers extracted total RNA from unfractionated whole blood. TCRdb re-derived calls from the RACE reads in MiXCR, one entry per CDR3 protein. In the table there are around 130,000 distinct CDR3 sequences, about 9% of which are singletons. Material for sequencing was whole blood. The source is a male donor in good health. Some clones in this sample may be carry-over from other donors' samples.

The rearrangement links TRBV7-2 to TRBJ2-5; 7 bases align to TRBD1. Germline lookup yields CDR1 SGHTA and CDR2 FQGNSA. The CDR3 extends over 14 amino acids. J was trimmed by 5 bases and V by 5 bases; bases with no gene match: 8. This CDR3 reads CASSQQTGIETQYF. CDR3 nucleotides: TGTGCCAGCAGCCAGCAGACAGGGATCGAGACCCAGTACTTC.

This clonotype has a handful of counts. The CDR3 DNA sequence: TGTGCCAGCAGCGAAACATGGACCACTGAAGCTTTCTTT. It encodes CASSETWTTEAFF. The chain employs TRBV5-4 and TRBJ1-1; D gene unclear. V lost 4 bases and J 4 bases, leaving 11 bases between the germline ends. Per the germline V gene, CDR1 is SGHNT and CDR2 is YYREEE (reference sequence). The CDR3 is 13 residues long.

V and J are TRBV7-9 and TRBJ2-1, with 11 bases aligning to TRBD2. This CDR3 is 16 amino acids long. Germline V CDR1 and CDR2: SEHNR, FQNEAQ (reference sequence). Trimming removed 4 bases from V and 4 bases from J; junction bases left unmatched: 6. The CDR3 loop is CASSSAGTSGYNEQFF. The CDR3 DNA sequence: TGTGCCAGCAGCTCGGCCGGGACTAGCGGATACAATGAGCAGTTCTTC.

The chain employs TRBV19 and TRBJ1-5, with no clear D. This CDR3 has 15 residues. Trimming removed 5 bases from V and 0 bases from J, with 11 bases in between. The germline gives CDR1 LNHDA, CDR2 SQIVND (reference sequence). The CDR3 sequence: CASSWTADSNQPQHF. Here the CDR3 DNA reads TGTGCCAGTAGTTGGACGGCGGATAGCAATCAGCCCCAGCATTTT. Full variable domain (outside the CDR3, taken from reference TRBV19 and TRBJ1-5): DGGITQSPKYLFRKEGQNVTLSCEQNLNHDAMYWYRQDPGQGLRLIYYSQIVNDFQKGDIAEGYSVSREKKESFPLTVTSAQKNPTAFYLCASSWTADSNQPQHFGDGTRLSIL.

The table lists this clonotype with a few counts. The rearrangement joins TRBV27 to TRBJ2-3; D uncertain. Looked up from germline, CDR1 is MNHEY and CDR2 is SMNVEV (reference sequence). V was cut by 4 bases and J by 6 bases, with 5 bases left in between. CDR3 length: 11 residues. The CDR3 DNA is TGTGCCAGCAGTTGGCGGGATACGCAGTATTTT. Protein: CASSWRDTQYF.

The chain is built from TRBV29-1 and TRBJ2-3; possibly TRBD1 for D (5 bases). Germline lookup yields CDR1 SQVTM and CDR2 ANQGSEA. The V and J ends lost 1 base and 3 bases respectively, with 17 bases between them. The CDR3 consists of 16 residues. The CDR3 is CSVEGLIGERTDTQYF. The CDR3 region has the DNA TGCAGCGTTGAAGGCCTCATAGGGGAAAGGACAGATACGCAGTATTTT.

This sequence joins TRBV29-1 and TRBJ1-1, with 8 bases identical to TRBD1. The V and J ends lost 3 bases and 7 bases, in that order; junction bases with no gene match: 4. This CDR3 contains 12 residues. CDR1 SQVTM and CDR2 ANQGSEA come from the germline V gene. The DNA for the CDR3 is TGCAGCGTTGACTCAGGGGGCGGTGAAGCTTTCTTT. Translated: CSVDSGGGEAFF.

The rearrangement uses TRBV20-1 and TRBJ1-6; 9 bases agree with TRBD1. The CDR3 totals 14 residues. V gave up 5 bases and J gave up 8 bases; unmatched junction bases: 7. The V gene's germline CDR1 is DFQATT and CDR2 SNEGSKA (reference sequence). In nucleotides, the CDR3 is TGCAGTGCTCTGACAGGGGGTATAGATTCACCCCTCCACTTT. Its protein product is CSALTGGIDSPLHF.

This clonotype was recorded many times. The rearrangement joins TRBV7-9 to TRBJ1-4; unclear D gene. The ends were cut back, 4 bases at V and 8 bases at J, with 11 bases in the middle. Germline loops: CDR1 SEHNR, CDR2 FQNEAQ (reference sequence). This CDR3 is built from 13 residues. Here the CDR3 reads CASSSPTEEKLFF. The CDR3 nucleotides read TGTGCCAGCAGCTCCCCGACGGAAGAAAAACTGTTTTTT.

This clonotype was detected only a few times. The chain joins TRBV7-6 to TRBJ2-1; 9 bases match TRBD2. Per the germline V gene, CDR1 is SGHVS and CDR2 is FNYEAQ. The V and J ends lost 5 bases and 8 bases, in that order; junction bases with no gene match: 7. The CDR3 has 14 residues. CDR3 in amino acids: CASSQGTSWDEQFF. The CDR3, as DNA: TGTGCCAGCAGCCAAGGGACTAGCTGGGATGAGCAGTTCTTC.

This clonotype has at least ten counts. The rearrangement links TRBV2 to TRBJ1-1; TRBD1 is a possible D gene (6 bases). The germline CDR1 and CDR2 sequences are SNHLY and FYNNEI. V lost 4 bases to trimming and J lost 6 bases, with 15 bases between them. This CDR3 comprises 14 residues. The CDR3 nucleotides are TGTGCCAGCAGTGGGTTAACAGGGAGGCCTGAAGCTTTCTTT. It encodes CASSGLTGRPEAFF.

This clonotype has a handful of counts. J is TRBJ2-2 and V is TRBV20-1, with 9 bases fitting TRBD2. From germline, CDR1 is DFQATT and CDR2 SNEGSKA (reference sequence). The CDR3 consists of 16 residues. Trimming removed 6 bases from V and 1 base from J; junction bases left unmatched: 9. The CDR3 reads CSARPSTSGNTGELFF. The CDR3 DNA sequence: TGCAGTGCCCGACCCTCGACTAGCGGGAACACCGGGGAGCTGTTTTTT.

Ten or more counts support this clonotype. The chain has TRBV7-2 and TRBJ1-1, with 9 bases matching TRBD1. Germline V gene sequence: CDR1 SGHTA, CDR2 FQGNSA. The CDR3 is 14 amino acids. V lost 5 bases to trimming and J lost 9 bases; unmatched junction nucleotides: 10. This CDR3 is CASSPDRGTIKAFF. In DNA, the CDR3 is TGTGCCAGCAGCCCGGACAGGGGCACGATAAAAGCTTTCTTT.

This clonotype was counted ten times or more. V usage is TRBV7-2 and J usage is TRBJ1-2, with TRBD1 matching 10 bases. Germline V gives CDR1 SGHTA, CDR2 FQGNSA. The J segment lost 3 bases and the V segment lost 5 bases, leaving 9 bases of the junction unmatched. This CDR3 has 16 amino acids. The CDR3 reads CASSELGTGAYYGYTF. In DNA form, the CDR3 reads TGTGCCAGCAGCGAGCTTGGGACAGGGGCCTACTATGGCTACACCTTC.

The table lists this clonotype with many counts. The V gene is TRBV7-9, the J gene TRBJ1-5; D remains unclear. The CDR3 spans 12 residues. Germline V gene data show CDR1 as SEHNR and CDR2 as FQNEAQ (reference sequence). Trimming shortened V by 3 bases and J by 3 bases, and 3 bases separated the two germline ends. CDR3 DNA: TGTGCCAGCAGCTTTTACAATCAGCCCCAGCATTTT. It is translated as CASSFYNQPQHF.